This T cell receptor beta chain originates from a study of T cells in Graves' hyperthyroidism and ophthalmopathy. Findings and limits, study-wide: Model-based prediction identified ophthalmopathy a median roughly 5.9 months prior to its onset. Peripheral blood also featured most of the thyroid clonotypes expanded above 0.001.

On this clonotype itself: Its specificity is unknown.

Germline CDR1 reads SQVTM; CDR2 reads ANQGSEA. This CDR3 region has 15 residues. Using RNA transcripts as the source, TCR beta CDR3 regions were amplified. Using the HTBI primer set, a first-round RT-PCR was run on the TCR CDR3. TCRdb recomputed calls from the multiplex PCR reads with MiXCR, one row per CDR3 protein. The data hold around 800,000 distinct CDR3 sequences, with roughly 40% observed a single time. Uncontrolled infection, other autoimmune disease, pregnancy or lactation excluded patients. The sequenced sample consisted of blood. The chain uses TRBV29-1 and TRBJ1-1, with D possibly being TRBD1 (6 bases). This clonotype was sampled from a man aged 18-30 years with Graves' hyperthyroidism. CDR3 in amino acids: CASSQEGDLNTEAFF. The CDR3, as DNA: TGCGCCAGCAGCCAAGAGGGGGACCTGAACACTGAAGCTTTCTTT.